This is a list of T cell receptor beta chains from one sample in a study of T cells in tuberculosis. Only in-frame clones appear in the TCRdb table, and some are missing; sequencing was by immunoSEQ multiplex PCR. The data contain around 32,000 clones, less than 95% of them singletons. Source material: PBMCs. These receptors came from a donor under 30 with latent tuberculosis or without tuberculosis infection. Both conserved end residues are part of each CDR3. The D gene is left open where the match is weak. Expanded clones get a size class; other rows say once, few or many, or leave the size out.

v_gene	abundance	d_gene	j_gene	CDR3nt	CDR3aa
TRBV28	.	.	TRBJ1-3	TGTGCCAGCACCCTATCGGGGTTTAGAAACACCATATATTTT	CASTLSGFRNTIYF
TRBV6-6	.	.	TRBJ1-1	TGTGCCAGCAGTTACTCGATTGGGCAGTCCGACGCTTTCTTT	CASSYSIGQSDAFF
TRBV6-1	.	.	TRBJ1-1	TGTGCCAGCAGTGACAGGGAAAACACTGAAGCTTTCTTT	CASSDRENTEAFF
TRBV14	.	.	TRBJ2-3	TGTGCCAGCAGCCCGAGGAGGGCTGGCACAGATACGCAGTATTTT	CASSPRRAGTDTQYF
TRBV11-2	.	TRBD1	TRBJ1-4	TGTGCCAGCAGCGTTCACTACAGGGGTTTTAATGAAAAACTGTTTTTT	CASSVHYRGFNEKLFF
TRBV30	.	.	TRBJ2-5	TGTGCCTGGAGTCCCCACTCCCTGCAGGGCGAGACCCAGTACTTC	CAWSPHSLQGETQYF
TRBV5-6	once	.	TRBJ1-3	TGTGCCAGCAGCTTGTATGGCGAAGGGGGCTCTGGAAACACCATATATTTT	CASSLYGEGGSGNTIYF
TRBV19	.	.	TRBJ2-7	TGTGCCAGTAGTATTCGGGATCCCTACGAGCAGTACTTC	CASSIRDPYEQYF
TRBV27	medium-sized	TRBD1	TRBJ2-7	TGTGCCAGCAGTTTGCAGGGGGCAAACTACGAGCAGTACTTC	CASSLQGANYEQYF
TRBV7-9	once	.	TRBJ1-1	TGTGCCAGCAGCTTGCTGACTGCTGAAGCTTTCTTT	CASSLLTAEAFF
TRBV19	.	.	TRBJ1-2	TGTGCCAGTAGTAAAATCGGCTATGGCTACACCTTC	CASSKIGYGYTF
TRBV6-1	.	.	TRBJ1-3	TGTGCCAGCAGAAACAGGGCTAACTCTGGAAACACCATATATTTT	CASRNRANSGNTIYF
TRBV9	.	.	TRBJ1-3	TGTGCCAGCAGCGTAAATCGGGGCCCGGGGGCTGGAAACACCATATATTTT	CASSVNRGPGAGNTIYF
TRBV5-1	.	.	TRBJ2-7	TGCGCCAGCAGCCTCGAGGGTCACTACGAGCAGTACTTC	CASSLEGHYEQYF
TRBV30	.	.	TRBJ1-1	TGTGCCTGGATTGAAGCTTTTGCTCCGACACTCACTGAAGCTTTCTTT	CAWIEAFAPTLTEAFF
TRBV19	.	.	TRBJ1-4	TGTGCCAGTAGCTACAGGGCCGCAACTAATGAAAAACTGTTTTTT	CASSYRAATNEKLFF
TRBV18	.	TRBD1	TRBJ1-5	TGTGCCAGCTCACCACGAGGGACAGGGGGCGATCAGCCCCAGCATTTT	CASSPRGTGGDQPQHF
TRBV13	few	TRBD1	TRBJ2-7	TGTGCCAGCAGCCCCCCGACAGGGGGCATGAGGGAGCAGTACTTC	CASSPPTGGMREQYF
TRBV7-9	.	TRBD2	TRBJ2-1	TGTGCCAGCAGCTTAGGACTAGCGGGAGAGAATGAGCAGTTCTTC	CASSLGLAGENEQFF
TRBV27	.	TRBD2	TRBJ2-1	TGTGCCAGCAGTTTATCGGGACTAGCGTATCTCGAGCAGTTCTTC	CASSLSGLAYLEQFF
TRBV10-2	.	TRBD1	TRBJ1-5	TGCGCCTTCCGAATGATAACCCCTATTCGACAGGGACATCAGCCCCAGCATTTT	CAFRMITPIRQGHQPQHF
TRBV25-1	.	.	TRBJ2-7	TGTGCCAGCAGTGAAGACGGCGGCTACGAGCAGTACTTC	CASSEDGGYEQYF
TRBV7-9	.	.	TRBJ2-7	TGTGCCAGCAGCTTTGGCTCGACCTACGAGCAGTACTTC	CASSFGSTYEQYF
TRBV18	.	.	TRBJ2-7	TGTGCCAGCTCAACCGCCGGGGACGAGCAGTACTTC	CASSTAGDEQYF
TRBV5-1	.	.	TRBJ1-1	TGCGCCAGCAGCTTGGAAGTTGGGGGCGGAAAAGCTTTCTTT	CASSLEVGGGKAFF
TRBV30	.	.	TRBJ2-7	TGTGCCTGGAGAGAAGAGTGGGCAGGGTTATACGAGCAGTACTTC	CAWREEWAGLYEQYF
TRBV29-1	.	TRBD2	TRBJ2-1	TGCAGCGCTGAGCGGGAGCGGGGACATGAGCAGTTCTTC	CSAERERGHEQFF
TRBV2	once	.	TRBJ2-7	TGTGCCGGCTGGAGGGGGCTCGAGCAGTACTTC	CAGWRGLEQYF
TRBV7-2	.	.	TRBJ2-3	TGTGCCAGCAGCCCCTACTCCGGCGGACTTAGCACAGATACGCAGTATTTT	CASSPYSGGLSTDTQYF
TRBV4-3	.	.	TRBJ2-1	TGCGCCAGCAGCCATTATCAAGCCCTAGCGAGGAATGAGCAGTTCTTC	CASSHYQALARNEQFF
TRBV18	.	TRBD1	TRBJ2-7	TGTGCCAGCTCACGAGGGGGCAGGGAGCCCCACGAGCAGTACTTC	CASSRGGREPHEQYF
TRBV13	.	TRBD2	TRBJ2-7	TGTGCCAGCATCGGCGGGACTAGCGGGAGAAGCATGGTGTCCTACGAGCAGTACTTC	CASIGGTSGRSMVSYEQYF
TRBV10-3	.	.	TRBJ1-2	TGTGCCATCAGTGAGTCGACGGGGGGTTATGGCTACACCTTC	CAISESTGGYGYTF
TRBV25-1	.	.	TRBJ2-5	TGTGCCAGCACTCCGAGGCGAGGATCTGAGGGGACCCAGTACTTC	CASTPRRGSEGTQYF
TRBV4-1	.	.	TRBJ2-3	TGCGCCAGCAGCTTTCGACAGGCTACCACAGATACGCAGTATTTT	CASSFRQATTDTQYF
TRBV5-6	once	TRBD1	TRBJ2-7	TGTGCCAGCAGTTTTAACAGGGGCCATTTCAGCTCCTACGAGCAGTACTTC	CASSFNRGHFSSYEQYF
TRBV5-1	.	.	TRBJ1-2	TGCGCCAGCAGCTTGGGAGGGGGCTATGGCTACACCTTC	CASSLGGGYGYTF
TRBV10-3	.	.	TRBJ2-1	TGTGCCATCAGTGAGTCGGGGCAGGTCAGAGAGCAGTTCTTC	CAISESGQVREQFF
TRBV7-9	.	.	TRBJ1-4	TGTGCCAGCAGCTTACAGGGGCTTAATGAAAAACTGTTTTTT	CASSLQGLNEKLFF
TRBV19	.	.	TRBJ2-1	TGTGCCAGTAGGGTGGGGCCTGTCGACAATGAGCAGTTCTTC	CASRVGPVDNEQFF
TRBV19	once	TRBD2	TRBJ2-1	TGTGCCAGTAGTGTAGCGGGAGGGCTGGTTGAGCAGTTCTTC	CASSVAGGLVEQFF
TRBV12-2	.	.	TRBJ1-5	TGTGCAAGTCGCTTACCTGTAGGCAATCAGCCCCAGCATTTT	CASRLPVGNQPQHF
TRBV30	.	TRBD1	TRBJ2-2	TGTGCCTGGAGCCGGCGGACAGGGGGCCGCTTTAACACCGGGGAGCTGTTTTTT	CAWSRRTGGRFNTGELFF
TRBV5-1	.	.	TRBJ2-2	TGCGCCAGCAGCATCCTTAGCGGAGGACGGACCGGGGAGCTGTTTTTT	CASSILSGGRTGELFF
TRBV6-4	.	.	TRBJ2-1	TGTGCCAGCAGTGACTCTTCGTGGACAGCCCATGAGCAGTTCTTC	CASSDSSWTAHEQFF
TRBV11-3	.	.	TRBJ2-1	TGTGCCAGCAGCTTAGATATCTGGGGACAAAGACCAGGGGAGCAGTTCTTC	CASSLDIWGQRPGEQFF
TRBV9	once	TRBD1	TRBJ1-2	TGTGCCAGCAGTCTTCGGATGGAACAGGGGGCCTATGGCTACACCTTC	CASSLRMEQGAYGYTF
TRBV6-1	.	.	TRBJ2-1	TGTGCCAGCATCCTGGGGAAGGCAGGGACTTATGAGCAGTTCTTC	CASILGKAGTYEQFF
TRBV2	.	.	TRBJ1-2	TGTGCCAGCATGCGGGAGGTGCTCTATGGCTACACCTTC	CASMREVLYGYTF
TRBV11-1	.	.	TRBJ1-1	TGTGCCAGCAGCTTAGCGAATGACAGGATTGAAGCTTTCTTT	CASSLANDRIEAFF
TRBV15	.	.	TRBJ1-4	TGTGCCACCAGCAGAACAGGGCCTCCTAATGAAAAACTGTTTTTT	CATSRTGPPNEKLFF
TRBV5-4	.	.	TRBJ2-5	TGTGCCAGCAGCTCTAGGACAGACGGGATAGAGACCCAGTACTTC	CASSSRTDGIETQYF
TRBV27	.	TRBD2	TRBJ2-1	TGTGCCACCGGTCCAATTTATCGCCGGCCGGGGGGTGACAATGAGCAGTTCTTC	CATGPIYRRPGGDNEQFF